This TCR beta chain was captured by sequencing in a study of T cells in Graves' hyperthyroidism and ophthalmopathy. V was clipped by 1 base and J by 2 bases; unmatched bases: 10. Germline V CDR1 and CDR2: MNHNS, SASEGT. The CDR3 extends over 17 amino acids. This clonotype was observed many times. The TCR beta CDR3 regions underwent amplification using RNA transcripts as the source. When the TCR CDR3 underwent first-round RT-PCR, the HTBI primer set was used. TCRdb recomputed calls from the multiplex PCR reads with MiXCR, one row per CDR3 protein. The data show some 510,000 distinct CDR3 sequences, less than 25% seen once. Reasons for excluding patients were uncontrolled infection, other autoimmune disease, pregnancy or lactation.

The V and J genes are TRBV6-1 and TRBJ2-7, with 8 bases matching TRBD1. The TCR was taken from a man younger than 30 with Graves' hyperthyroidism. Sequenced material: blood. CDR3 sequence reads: CASSEVGRGQATYEQYF. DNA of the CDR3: TGTGCCAGCAGTGAAGTGGGGCGGGGACAGGCGACCTACGAGCAGTACTTC.